The 9 T cell receptor beta chains listed next were all sequenced from one sample in a study of CD8+CD57+ T cells in acquired aplastic anemia. Genomic DNA was employed as the template in profiling TCR beta VDJ and CDR3. From the reads, TCRdb called clonotypes with MiXCR, one entry per CDR3 protein. The profile shows more than 150,000 distinct CDR3 sequences, roughly 45% of them singletons. All sequencing subjects had displayed CD8+CD57+ cell expansion on flow cytometry. Sequencing was done on a sample of sorted CD4+, CD8+, or CD8+CD57+ T cells (not recorded which) from PBMCs. The receptors here all came from a human donor with aplastic anemia.

The chain recombines TRBV24-1 with TRBJ1-5; tentative D call: TRBD1 (5 bases). CDR3 size: 13 residues. The V end was cut by 7 bases, the J end by 6 bases, with 12 bases between. CDR1 KGHDR and CDR2 SFDVKD come from the germline V gene. CDR3 sequence reads: CATSAGSLQPQHF. For the CDR3, the DNA is TGTGCCACCAGCGCAGGGTCTCTTCAGCCCCAGCATTTT.

The chain has TRBV20-1 and TRBJ2-5, with D tentatively TRBD2 (7 bases). The length of the CDR3 is 13 residues. The germline V gene encodes CDR1 DFQATT and CDR2 SNEGSKA (reference sequence). The chain's CDR3 is CSVRGGTWETQYF. In DNA form, the CDR3 reads TGCAGCGTTAGGGGGGGGACTTGGGAGACCCAGTACTTC.

This clonotype was observed a handful of times. CDR3 loop: CASSIKGDEAYEQYF. For the CDR3, the DNA is TGTGCCAGTAGTATAAAGGGGGATGAGGCCTACGAGCAGTACTTC. The chain combines TRBV19 with TRBJ2-7; weak D call: TRBD1 (6 bases). Germline V gene sequence: CDR1 LNHDA, CDR2 SQIVND (reference sequence). This CDR3 contains 15 residues. Trimming took 2 bases from V and 2 from J, leaving 13 bases between them. Full variable domain (outside the CDR3, taken from reference TRBV19 and TRBJ2-7): DGGITQSPKYLFRKEGQNVTLSCEQNLNHDAMYWYRQDPGQGLRLIYYSQIVNDFQKGDIAEGYSVSREKKESFPLTVTSAQKNPTAFYLCASSIKGDEAYEQYFGPGTRLTVT.

The chain uses TRBV19 and TRBJ2-2, with a tentative D call TRBD1 (6 bases). This CDR3 has 15 residues. V was trimmed by 6 bases and J by 0 bases, leaving 11 bases between them. CDR1 is LNHDA, CDR2 SQIVND, per germline (reference sequence). The CDR3 sequence: CASSMGQANTGELFF. The CDR3 region has the DNA TGTGCCAGTAGCATGGGACAAGCGAACACCGGGGAGCTGTTTTTT.

J is TRBJ1-2 and V is TRBV19; 7 nucleotides align to TRBD1. The CDR3 has 15 residues. After removal of 4 bases from V and 2 bases from J, the junction contained 7 bases not matched to a gene. The V gene's germline CDR1 is LNHDA and CDR2 SQIVND (reference sequence). The DNA of the CDR3 is TGTGCCAGTAGTACGACCGGGACAGCCAACTATGGCTACACCTTC. Protein sequence: CASSTTGTANYGYTF.

This clonotype has ten or more counts. The chain links TRBV24-1 to TRBJ2-1, with 8 bases identical to TRBD2. Germline-derived CDR1 and CDR2 are KGHDR and SFDVKD. The V segment lost 10 bases and the J segment 7 bases; nucleotides outside the gene matches: 20. The CDR3 covers 17 residues. CDR3 sequence: CATGGPERREDLNEQFF. CDR3 nucleotide sequence: TGTGCCACAGGGGGACCCGAGCGGCGGGAGGATTTGAATGAGCAGTTCTTC.

The rearrangement links TRBV25-1 to TRBJ2-5; 9 nucleotides align to TRBD1. The CDR3 is 15 amino acids. With 4 bases clipped from V and 6 bases from J, the junction kept 9 bases outside the gene matches. The V gene's germline CDR1 is MGHDK and CDR2 SYGVNS. The CDR3 bases are TGTGCCAGCAGTGCCCTACAGGGGGCGGGCAAGACCCAGTACTTC. This gives the protein CASSALQGAGKTQYF.

The V gene is TRBV25-1, the J gene TRBJ1-6; D call uncertain. V shed 8 bases and J shed 7 bases, with 9 bases lying between them. In germline, CDR1 is MGHDK, CDR2 SYGVNS. This CDR3 has 12 residues. CDR3 DNA: TGTGCCAGCGGGTTGCCCAATTCACCCCTCCACTTT. Protein product: CASGLPNSPLHF.

The CDR3 is CASSSGTGHSYEQYF. CDR3 bases: TGTGCCAGCAGCTCCGGGACAGGTCACTCCTACGAGCAGTACTTC. This chain links TRBV7-3 with TRBJ2-7, with 8 nucleotides matching TRBD1. Germline loops: CDR1 SGHTA, CDR2 FQGTGA. The length of the CDR3 is 15 residues. The V and J ends lost 4 bases and 0 bases, in that order; junction bases with no gene match: 5.